Shown below are 17 T cell receptor beta chains from a single sample sequenced in a study of Graves' ophthalmopathy and Graves' hyperthyroidism. The TCR beta CDR3 regions underwent amplification from RNA transcripts. Second-round multiplex PCR came after a first-round RT-PCR that employed HTBI primers. TCRdb analysed the multiplex PCR reads with MiXCR anew, one entry per CDR3 protein. Of about 200,000 distinct CDR3 sequences listed, under 30% are singletons. Sequencing used peripheral blood. These receptors came from a man in his fifties or sixties with Graves' ophthalmopathy.

Ten or more counts support this clonotype. This rearrangement joins TRBV20-1 to TRBJ2-7, with 9 positions matching TRBD1. Germline loops: CDR1 DFQATT, CDR2 SNEGSKA (reference sequence). Trimming took 4 bases from V and 2 from J; bases not matched to a gene: 9. The CDR3 is 15 residues long. The CDR3 reads CSAIRGDRATYEQYF. The CDR3 DNA sequence: TGCAGTGCTATAAGGGGGGACAGGGCTACCTACGAGCAGTACTTC.

This clonotype appeared many times. V is TRBV20-1 and J is TRBJ2-7; 8 bases are a match to TRBD1. V gave up 3 bases and J gave up 3 bases; unmatched junction bases: 7. Per germline, CDR1 DFQATT and CDR2 SNEGSKA (reference sequence). The CDR3 contains 14 residues. The CDR3 sequence: CSASTGQGVYEQYF. The CDR3 nucleotides read TGCAGTGCTAGTACCGGACAGGGCGTCTACGAGCAGTACTTC.

Worth noting for this clonotype: The germline gene is not matched at one end of the junction; a read error may be the cause. This sequence joins TRBV7-7 and TRBJ1-3; D is uncertain. The CDR3 runs 15 residues. Germline CDR1 is SSHAT and CDR2 is FNYEAQ (reference sequence). The CDR3 here is CASSPDSSSGNTIYF. The CDR3 coding sequence is TGTGCTAGCAGCCCCGACTCGAGCTCTGGAAACACCATATATTTT.

This clonotype was counted ten times or more. The rearrangement uses TRBV5-1 and TRBJ1-1; 7 bases align to TRBD1. Germline values: CDR1 SGHRS, CDR2 YFSETQ. J was trimmed by 1 base and V by 3 bases; bases with no gene match: 9. This CDR3 comprises 16 residues. The CDR3 region is CASSSPGGQANTEAFF. The CDR3, as DNA: TGCGCCAGCAGCTCCCCCGGTGGACAGGCGAACACTGAAGCTTTCTTT.

Ten or more counts support this clonotype. The rearrangement uses TRBV5-1 and TRBJ2-7, with TRBD1 identical over 8 bases. CDR1 and CDR2 from the germline V gene are SGHRS and YFSETQ. The V and J ends lost 3 bases and 3 bases, in that order; junction bases with no gene match: 2. The CDR3 extends over 13 amino acids. The CDR3 coding sequence is TGCGCCAGCAGCTACGGACAGGGCTACGAGCAGTACTTC. It translates to CASSYGQGYEQYF. Together with reference TRBV5-1 and TRBJ2-7, the CDR3 gives the full variable domain: KAGVTQTPRYLIKTRGQQVTLSCSPISGHRSVSWYQQTPGQGLQFLFEYFSETQRNKGNFPGRFSGRQFSNSRSEMNVSTLELGDSALYLCASSYGQGYEQYFGPGTRLTVT.

This clonotype was observed many times. The V and J genes are TRBV19 and TRBJ1-2, with a weak D call TRBD1 (6 bases). The length of the CDR3 is 13 residues. The germline CDR1 and CDR2 sequences are LNHDA and SQIVND (reference sequence). Trimming took 4 bases from V and 4 from J, leaving 10 bases between them. The CDR3 reads CASSRDIRYGYTF. In nucleotides, the CDR3 is TGTGCCAGTAGTAGGGACATCCGCTATGGCTACACCTTC.

The rearrangement joins TRBV28 to TRBJ2-5, with D perhaps TRBD1 (6 bases). Germline CDR1 and CDR2: MDHEN and SYDVKM. V lost 3 bases and J 1 base, leaving 15 bases between the germline ends. The CDR3 is 16 residues long. CDR3 region: CASSFLGTSGQETQYF. The DNA for the CDR3 is TGTGCCAGCAGTTTCTTGGGGACATCCGGCCAAGAGACCCAGTACTTC.

This clonotype was seen many times. This chain uses TRBV6-1 with TRBJ1-5, with 8 bases identical to TRBD1. V was clipped by 0 bases and J by 6 bases; unmatched bases: 7. This CDR3 is built from 16 residues. CDR1 and CDR2 from the germline V gene are MNHNS and SASEGT. This CDR3 is CASSEARQGAGQPQHF. CDR3 nucleotides: TGTGCCAGCAGTGAAGCGCGGCAGGGGGCCGGTCAGCCCCAGCATTTT.

This rearrangement joins TRBV5-5 to TRBJ2-7, with 8 bases that match TRBD1. Germline CDR1 SGHKS, CDR2 YYEKEE (reference sequence). V dropped 3 bases and J dropped 0; count of bases not matched to a gene: 2. The CDR3 contains 14 residues. The CDR3 loop is CASSWDRSSYEQYF. The CDR3, as DNA: TGTGCCAGCAGCTGGGACAGGAGCTCCTACGAGCAGTACTTC.

The rearrangement uses TRBV6-2 or TRBV6-3 and TRBJ2-7, with 8 bases identical to TRBD2. Germline trimming cut 2 bases from V and 2 bases from J; bases unmatched to any gene: 5. The CDR3 is 15 residues long. The germline gives CDR1 MNHEY, CDR2 SVGEGT. CDR3 DNA sequence: TGTGCCAGCAGTTACGTCGGACTAGCAGCCTACGAGCAGTACTTC. Translation gives CASSYVGLAAYEQYF.

Turning to this clonotype: The junction and the germline gene differ at one end; a read error may be behind it. The chain is built from TRBV5-1 and TRBJ1-6; TRBD1 might be the D (5 bases). CDR3 length: 18 residues. Germline loops: CDR1 SGHRS, CDR2 YFSETQ. As DNA, the CDR3 is TGCGCCAGCAGCCCAGGACCGCAGGGTGCATCCTATAATCCACCCCTCCACTTT. This sequence encodes CASSPGPQGASYNPPLHF.

The V and J genes are TRBV6-1 and TRBJ2-7; 7 positions match TRBD1. Losses at the gene ends were 5 bases for V and 5 bases for J; bases not matched to a gene: 9. The CDR3 is 14 amino acids. Germline V gene lookup returns CDR1 MNHNS and CDR2 SASEGT. DNA for the CDR3: TGTGCCAGCAGTAAGAGACAGGGTTTGGACGAGCAGTACTTC. As protein: CASSKRQGLDEQYF.

The chain uses TRBV29-1 and TRBJ2-7, with 9 nucleotides matching TRBD1. This CDR3 has 14 residues. Trimming took 1 base from V and 1 from J; bases not matched to a gene: 2. The germline V gene has CDR1 SQVTM and CDR2 ANQGSEA. The CDR3 DNA sequence: TGCAGCGTTGAAGTTGGGACAGGGTCCTACGAGCAGTACTTC. This sequence encodes CSVEVGTGSYEQYF.

This clonotype was recorded at least ten times. This chain uses TRBV11-1 with TRBJ2-6, with unresolved D. The germline CDR1 and CDR2 sequences are SGHAT and FQDESV (reference sequence). V lost 5 bases and J 4 bases, leaving 15 bases between the germline ends. The CDR3 is made up of 16 amino acids. Written as DNA, the CDR3 is TGTGCCAGCAGCCCACGGGTAGCCTCCGGGGCCAACGTCCTGACTTTC. The encoded protein is CASSPRVASGANVLTF.

This clonotype was seen many times. The chain couples TRBV20-1 to TRBJ2-2; D remains unclear. V was shortened by 3 bases and J by 5 bases, with 10 bases between the two germline ends. The germline CDR1 and CDR2 sequences are DFQATT and SNEGSKA (reference sequence). The CDR3 contains 13 residues. CDR3 sequence reads: CSARGSETGELFF. DNA of the CDR3: TGCAGTGCTAGGGGCAGCGAAACCGGGGAGCTGTTTTTT.

This clonotype was found many times. The V gene is TRBV7-9, the J gene TRBJ2-7, with 10 nucleotides matching TRBD1. Trimming cost V 5 bases and J 4 bases; bases outside gene matches: 23. CDR1 and CDR2 (germline): SEHNR, FQNEAQ (reference sequence). The CDR3 is made up of 20 amino acids. The CDR3 DNA follows: TGTGCCAGCAGCGCCTATCCGGGACAGGGGCTTAGGAGGGAATGGTACGAGCAGTACTTC. Its translation is CASSAYPGQGLRREWYEQYF.

This clonotype was found many times. V is TRBV9 and J is TRBJ2-2, with D possibly being TRBD2 (6 bases). Deletions cut 0 bases from V and 2 bases from J, with 11 bases between. The CDR3 is 16 amino acids. Germline V gives CDR1 SGDLS, CDR2 YYNGEE. DNA for the CDR3: TGTGCCAGCAGCGTAGGTGGTAGCGGCAACACCGGGGAGCTGTTTTTT. Encoded protein: CASSVGGSGNTGELFF. Full variable domain (rest looked up from reference TRBV9 and TRBJ2-2): DSGVTQTPKHLITATGQRVTLRCSPRSGDLSVYWYQQSLDQGLQFLIQYYNGEERAKGNILERFSAQQFPDLHSELNLSSLELGDSALYFCASSVGGSGNTGELFFGEGSRLTVL.